What follows are 29 T cell receptor beta chains derived from one specimen sequenced in a study of blood T cell repertoires in COVID-19. Some clones are missing from TCRdb's copy, which holds only in-frame ones; the method was immunoSEQ multiplex PCR. The sample holds 55,000 to 65,000 clones, roughly 87% seen once. The sequenced material came from peripheral blood. All receptors come from a human donor with acute or convalescent COVID-19. The donor label of this sample is uncertain.

The chain links TRBV21-1 to TRBJ2-7; the D call of TRBD2 is as the table states it, not checked on the DNA. TRBV21-1 is designated a pseudogene. The CDR3 has 15 amino acids. The DNA of the CDR3 is TGTGCCAGCAGCACTCGTCTATCGAGCTCCTACGAGCAGTACTTC. It is translated as CASSTRLSSSYEQYF.

Details on this clone: The same CDR3 is also encoded by other DNA sequences in this sample. The chain uses TRBV6-1 and TRBJ1-5; D unclear. From germline, CDR1 is MNHNS and CDR2 SASEGT. This CDR3 has 14 amino acids. Trimming left V 0 bases short and J 4 bases short, with 7 bases between. CDR3 in amino acids: CASSEARGNQPQHF. CDR3 bases: TGTGCCAGCAGTGAAGCTCGGGGTAATCAGCCCCAGCATTTT.

The rearrangement links TRBV5-1 to TRBJ2-3; TRBD1 matches at 10 bases. The CDR3 totals 16 residues. V trimming: 0 bases; J trimming: 5 bases; junction bases outside the gene matches: 6. CDR1 is SGHRS and CDR2 is YFSETQ in the germline V gene. This CDR3 is CASSLAGTGVVDTQYF. The DNA for the CDR3 is TGCGCCAGCAGCTTGGCCGGGACAGGGGTCGTAGATACGCAGTATTTT.

This rearrangement joins TRBV6-2 or TRBV6-3 to TRBJ2-7; maybe TRBD1 (5 bases). The CDR3 contains 14 residues. With 1 base removed from V and 2 bases from J, the gap between germline ends came to 9 bases. The germline V gene has CDR1 MNHEY and CDR2 SVGEGT. The CDR3 DNA follows: TGTGCCAGCAGTTACTTTCAGGGCCCCTACGAGCAGTACTTC. Translating gives CASSYFQGPYEQYF.

The chain combines TRBV5-1 with TRBJ1-4; D not certain. Per germline, CDR1 SGHRS and CDR2 YFSETQ. This CDR3 contains 15 residues. The V and J ends lost 1 base and 8 bases respectively, with 15 bases between them. The CDR3 protein is CASSLLFGAKEKLFF. DNA of the CDR3: TGCGCCAGCAGCTTGTTGTTCGGTGCAAAGGAAAAACTGTTTTTT. Full variable domain (remainder filled in from reference TRBV5-1 and TRBJ1-4): KAGVTQTPRYLIKTRGQQVTLSCSPISGHRSVSWYQQTPGQGLQFLFEYFSETQRNKGNFPGRFSGRQFSNSRSEMNVSTLELGDSALYLCASSLLFGAKEKLFFGSGTQLSVL.

This clone came up a few times. The chain has TRBV7-9 and TRBJ1-2, with 9 bases fitting TRBD1. The V gene's germline CDR1 is SEHNR and CDR2 FQNEAQ (reference sequence). The CDR3 has 14 amino acids. With V trimmed by 5 bases and J by 7 bases, 8 bases remained unmatched. The DNA of the CDR3 is TGTGCCAGCAGCGAGGGGACAGGGTCTTCTGGCTACACCTTC. This encodes CASSEGTGSSGYTF.

The rearrangement uses TRBV5-1 and TRBJ2-3; 8 nucleotides match TRBD2. Germline V gene lookup returns CDR1 SGHRS and CDR2 YFSETQ. The ends lost 4 bases at V and 3 bases at J; junction bases unmatched: 7. There are 15 residues in the CDR3. CDR3: CASSSPAGVTDTQYF. The CDR3 nucleotides read TGCGCCAGCAGCAGCCCAGCGGGGGTGACAGATACGCAGTATTTT.

The J gene is TRBJ1-2, the V gene TRBV30; 7 positions match TRBD1. The CDR3 runs 14 residues. Germline CDR1 reads GTSNPN; CDR2 reads SVGIG (reference sequence). Trimming removed 3 bases from V and 3 bases from J; junction bases left unmatched: 7. The CDR3 loop reads CAWRPTGPDYGYTF. Here the CDR3 DNA reads TGTGCCTGGAGGCCGACAGGGCCAGACTATGGCTACACCTTC.

The chain employs TRBV18 and TRBJ1-2; TRBD1 matches 10 bases. The CDR3 is 12 residues long. Unmatched junction bases numbered 1, after V lost 5 bases and J lost 7 bases. Germline values: CDR1 KGHSH, CDR2 LQKENI. This CDR3 reads CASSDRGLGYTF. The CDR3, as DNA: TGTGCCAGCTCAGACAGGGGGCTTGGCTACACCTTC.

The chain couples TRBV11-2 to TRBJ2-1, with 7 bases identical to TRBD2. The CDR3 is made up of 17 amino acids. The germline gives CDR1 SGHAT, CDR2 FQNNGV. V lost 5 bases and J lost 0; bases outside the gene matches: 10. Written as DNA, the CDR3 is TGTGCCAGCAGCCCCTGGACTAGGACCGGCTCCTACAATGAGCAGTTCTTC. It specifies CASSPWTRTGSYNEQFF. The entire variable domain, with the rest obtained from reference TRBV11-2 and TRBJ2-1, is as follows: EAGVAQSPRYKIIEKRQSVAFWCNPISGHATLYWYQQILGQGPKLLIQFQNNGVVDDSQLPKDRFSAERLKGVDSTLKIQPAKLEDSAVYLCASSPWTRTGSYNEQFFGPGTRLTVL.

The gene calls are TRBV20-1 and TRBJ1-5, with D maybe TRBD1 (5 bases). V dropped 3 bases and J dropped 11 bases, with 11 bases sitting between them. Germline V gene lookup returns CDR1 DFQATT and CDR2 SNEGSKA (reference sequence). The CDR3 has 11 amino acids. This chain's CDR3 is CSARVGGAQHF. Written as DNA, the CDR3 is TGCAGTGCTAGGGTAGGAGGGGCCCAGCATTTT.

A note on this clone: The junction and the germline gene differ at one end; a read error may be behind it. V usage is TRBV25-1 and J usage is TRBJ2-7, with TRBD1 matching 11 bases. The CDR3 length is 14 residues. Germline V gene data show CDR1 as MGHDK and CDR2 as SYGVNS. In nucleotides, the CDR3 is TGTGCCAGCAGTCGGACAGGGGGCTCCCACGAGCAGTACTTC. It encodes CASSRTGGSHEQYF.

The chain joins TRBV2 to TRBJ1-2; the D gene is possibly TRBD1 (5 bases). Germline CDR1 reads SNHLY; CDR2 reads FYNNEI. The V gene lost 1 base and the J gene lost 4 bases, with 7 bases spanning the gap. There are 13 residues in the CDR3. CDR3 nucleotide sequence: TGTGCCAGCAGTGAAGGGCAGGGCTATGGCTACACCTTC. Amino acids: CASSEGQGYGYTF.

This chain links TRBV5-1 with TRBJ2-6, with 8 nucleotides matching TRBD1. V trimming: 8 bases; J trimming: 3 bases; junction bases outside the gene matches: 10. Per the germline V gene, CDR1 is SGHRS and CDR2 is YFSETQ. The CDR3 runs 16 residues. In DNA form, the CDR3 reads TGCGCCAGTTATACGCCAGGGGGCGTTGGGGCCAACGTCCTGACTTTC. Protein product: CASYTPGGVGANVLTF. The whole variable domain, remainder taken from reference TRBV5-1 and TRBJ2-6, is KAGVTQTPRYLIKTRGQQVTLSCSPISGHRSVSWYQQTPGQGLQFLFEYFSETQRNKGNFPGRFSGRQFSNSRSEMNVSTLELGDSALYLCASYTPGGVGANVLTFGAGSRLTVL.

The V and J genes are TRBV7-6 and TRBJ2-7; TRBD2 matches 7 bases. The CDR3 extends over 14 amino acids. The ends lost 0 bases at V and 3 bases at J; junction bases unmatched: 2. Germline values: CDR1 SGHVS, CDR2 FNYEAQ. The CDR3 region has the DNA TGTGCCAGCAGCTTAGCGGGAGGGAGCTACGAGCAGTACTTC. It yields the protein CASSLAGGSYEQYF.

The chain joins TRBV29-1 to TRBJ2-2; 8 bases are a match to TRBD1. V lost 3 bases, J lost 4 bases, and 4 bases stayed unmatched. CDR1 SQVTM and CDR2 ANQGSEA come from the germline V gene. The CDR3 runs to 14 residues. CDR3 nucleotide sequence: TGCAGCGTTGAGACAGGGGCGAGCACCGGGGAGCTGTTTTTT. Translating gives CSVETGASTGELFF.

The chain uses TRBV20-1 and TRBJ2-5, with 7 bases lining up with TRBD2. Germline V gene lookup returns CDR1 DFQATT and CDR2 SNEGSKA (reference sequence). This CDR3 has 16 amino acids. V lost 3 bases, J lost 4 bases, and 14 bases stayed unmatched. The CDR3 bases are TGCAGTGCTAGTAGGGCGGCGGGAGTACGGAGAGAGACCCAGTACTTC. Encoded protein: CSASRAAGVRRETQYF.

This chain joins TRBV5-6 and TRBJ2-3, with 9 bases matching TRBD2. The CDR3 runs 17 residues. Germline CDR1 and CDR2: SGHDT and YYEEEE. V dropped 5 bases and J dropped 2; count of bases not matched to a gene: 12. CDR3 loop: CASRPFYSGSDTDTQYF. CDR3 coding DNA: TGTGCCAGCAGACCCTTCTATAGCGGGAGCGACACAGATACGCAGTATTTT. The entire variable domain, with the rest obtained from reference TRBV5-6 and TRBJ2-3, is as follows: DAGVTQSPTHLIKTRGQQVTLRCSPKSGHDTVSWYQQALGQGPQFIFQYYEEEERQRGNFPDRFSGHQFPNYSSELNVNALLLGDSALYLCASRPFYSGSDTDTQYFGPGTRLTVL.

CDR3 sequence (DNA): TGTGCCAACATCCGGGAGGGATATTACAATGAGCAGTTCTTC. Translation gives CANIREGYYNEQFF. The chain combines TRBV3-1 (or the pseudogene TRBV3-2) with TRBJ2-1, with 8 bases matching TRBD2. Looked up from germline, CDR1 is LGHDT and CDR2 is YNNKEL (reference sequence). V lost 10 bases, J lost 4 bases, and 9 bases stayed unmatched. The CDR3 has 14 amino acids.

This chain connects TRBV11-2 to TRBJ1-4; 9 nucleotides match TRBD1. V lost 5 bases to trimming and J lost 7 bases; unmatched junction nucleotides: 8. The CDR3 is made up of 15 amino acids. Germline V gene data show CDR1 as SGHAT and CDR2 as FQNNGV. CDR3 DNA sequence: TGTGCCAGCAGCCCTAACAGGGGGCGGGTTGAAAAACTGTTTTTT. Its protein product is CASSPNRGRVEKLFF.

The gene calls are TRBV19 and TRBJ1-5; D might be TRBD1 (6 bases). The ends were cut back, 6 bases at V and 3 bases at J, with 15 bases in the middle. CDR1 is LNHDA and CDR2 is SQIVND in the germline V gene (reference sequence). This CDR3 spans 15 amino acids. The CDR3 is CASSFSGGANQPQHF. The CDR3, as DNA: TGTGCCAGTAGCTTCTCGGGGGGCGCCAATCAGCCCCAGCATTTT.

The chain has TRBV7-9 and TRBJ1-1; 10 positions agree with TRBD1. The CDR3 is 15 residues long. The germline V gene encodes CDR1 SEHNR and CDR2 FQNEAQ (reference sequence). The ends lost 5 bases at V and 1 base at J; junction bases unmatched: 4. For the CDR3, the DNA is TGTGCCAGCAGCCAGACAGGGGGCCCGAACACTGAAGCTTTCTTT. Translation: CASSQTGGPNTEAFF.

The table lists this clone with a few counts. The rearrangement uses TRBV7-9 and TRBJ1-2; D is ambiguous. The CDR3 covers 13 residues. V lost 6 bases and J lost 3, with 11 bases in between. The V gene's germline CDR1 is SEHNR and CDR2 FQNEAQ (reference sequence). CDR3 nucleotides: TGTGCCAGCAGTTACTCATCGGACTATGGCTACACCTTC. The encoded protein is CASSYSSDYGYTF.

The chain is built from TRBV10-3 and TRBJ2-2, with D tentatively TRBD2 (6 bases). Germline loops: CDR1 ENHRY, CDR2 SYGVKD. The CDR3 is 14 amino acids. Deletions cut 6 bases from V and 6 bases from J, with 14 bases between. The CDR3 here is CAIRGLEVPGELFF. The CDR3 region has the DNA TGTGCCATCAGGGGACTCGAGGTACCCGGGGAGCTGTTTTTT.

V and J are TRBV2 and TRBJ1-5, with 9 bases identical to TRBD1. Looked up from germline, CDR1 is SNHLY and CDR2 is FYNNEI. Trimming removed 10 bases from V and 11 bases from J; junction bases left unmatched: 12. This CDR3 region has 13 residues. The CDR3 DNA is TGTGCCACCATGGGACAGGGTCTAACAGCCCAGCATTTT. This codes for CATMGQGLTAQHF.

V and J are TRBV4-2 and TRBJ2-7, with 13 bases fitting TRBD2. The ends lost 4 bases at V and 4 bases at J; junction bases unmatched: 4. The V gene's germline CDR1 is LGHNA and CDR2 YNFKEQ. This CDR3 has 15 residues. The DNA of the CDR3 is TGTGCCAGCAGCCCTGGGACTAGCGGGACTTACGAGCAGTACTTC. Protein sequence: CASSPGTSGTYEQYF.

The V gene is TRBV18, the J gene TRBJ1-2; 9 bases are a match to TRBD1. The CDR3 has 14 residues. Germline assignment: CDR1 KGHSH and CDR2 LQKENI. V shed 5 bases and J 6 bases; nucleotides not matched to a gene: 7. CDR3: CASSDGQGFDGYTF. The DNA for the CDR3 is TGTGCCAGCTCAGACGGACAGGGGTTCGATGGCTACACCTTC.

This clone showed up just a few times. V usage is TRBV4-2 and J usage is TRBJ2-2; D possibly corresponds to TRBD1 (6 bases). Between the trimmed V and J ends, which lost 2 bases and 6 bases, there was a span of 19 bases. CDR3 length: 17 amino acids. The germline V gene has CDR1 LGHNA and CDR2 YNFKEQ. CDR3 DNA: TGTGCCAGCAGCCAACTCCAACAGGGCTCGGTGGCCGGGGAGCTGTTTTTT. It yields the protein CASSQLQQGSVAGELFF.

V usage is TRBV5-1 and J usage is TRBJ2-2; possible D gene TRBD2, 5 bases. Germline CDR1 reads SGHRS; CDR2 reads YFSETQ. The CDR3 runs to 16 residues. Trimming left V 0 bases short and J 0 bases short, with 9 bases between. The CDR3 protein is CASSLALAANTGELFF. Written as DNA, the CDR3 is TGCGCCAGCAGCTTGGCTCTAGCAGCGAACACCGGGGAGCTGTTTTTT.